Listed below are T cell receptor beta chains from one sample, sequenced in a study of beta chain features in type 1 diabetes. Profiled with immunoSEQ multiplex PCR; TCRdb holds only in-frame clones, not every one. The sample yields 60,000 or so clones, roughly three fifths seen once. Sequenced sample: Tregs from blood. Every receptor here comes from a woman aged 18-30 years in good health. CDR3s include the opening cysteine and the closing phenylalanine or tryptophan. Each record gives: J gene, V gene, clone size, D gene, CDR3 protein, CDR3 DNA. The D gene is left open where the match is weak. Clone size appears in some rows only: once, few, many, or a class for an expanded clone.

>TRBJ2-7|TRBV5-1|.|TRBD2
CASKRETAYEQYF
TGCGCCAGCAAGCGGGAGACGGCATACGAGCAGTACTTC
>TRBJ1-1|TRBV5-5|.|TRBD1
CASSSRTGVNTEAFF
TGTGCCAGCAGCTCGCGGACAGGGGTGAACACTGAAGCTTTCTTT
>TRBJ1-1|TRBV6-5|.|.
CASSYVRDTEAFF
TGTGCCAGCAGTTACGTGAGAGACACTGAAGCTTTCTTT
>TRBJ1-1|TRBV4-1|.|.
CASSRGGTVNTEAFF
TGCGCCAGCAGCCGTGGGGGGACGGTGAACACTGAAGCTTTCTTT
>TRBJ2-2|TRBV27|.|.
CASKEQGIPNTGELFF
TGTGCCAGCAAGGAACAGGGTATACCTAACACCGGGGAGCTGTTTTTT
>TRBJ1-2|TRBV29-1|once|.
CSIRHLATYGYTF
TGCAGCATTCGACACCTGGCCACCTATGGCTACACCTTC
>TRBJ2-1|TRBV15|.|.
CATSREGTGVMGEQFF
TGTGCCACCAGCAGAGAAGGTACGGGAGTGATGGGTGAGCAGTTCTTC
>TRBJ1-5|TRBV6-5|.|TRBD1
CASRPATGTNQPQHF
TGTGCCAGCAGACCCGCGACAGGGACAAATCAGCCCCAGCATTTT
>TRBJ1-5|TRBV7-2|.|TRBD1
CASSSGTGTYQPQHF
TGTGCCAGCAGCTCCGGGACAGGGACCTATCAGCCCCAGCATTTT
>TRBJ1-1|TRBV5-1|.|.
CASRFQEGSTEAFF
TGCGCCAGCAGGTTCCAGGAGGGCAGCACTGAAGCTTTCTTT
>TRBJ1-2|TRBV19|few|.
CASNTGNNYGYTF
TGTGCCAGTAACACAGGGAATAACTATGGCTACACCTTC
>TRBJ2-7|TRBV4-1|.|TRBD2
CASSQGLAGDYEQYF
TGCGCCAGCAGCCAAGGACTAGCGGGGGACTACGAGCAGTACTTC
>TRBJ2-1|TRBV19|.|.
CASSRSDTYNEQFF
TGTGCCAGTAGCCGGAGTGATACCTACAATGAGCAGTTCTTC
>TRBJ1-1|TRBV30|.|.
CAWSVVVNTEAFF
TGTGCCTGGAGTGTAGTAGTGAACACTGAAGCTTTCTTT
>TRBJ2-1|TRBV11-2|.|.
CASSFRGPGGTLFNEQFF
TGTGCCAGCAGCTTTCGGGGCCCTGGCGGGACCTTATTCAATGAGCAGTTCTTC
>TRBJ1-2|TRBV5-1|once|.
CASAILGSGEGYGYTF
TGCGCCAGCGCCATCCTCGGCTCCGGGGAAGGCTATGGCTACACCTTC
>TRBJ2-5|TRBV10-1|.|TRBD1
CASSTGAQETQYF
TGCGCCAGCAGTACAGGGGCCCAAGAGACCCAGTACTTC
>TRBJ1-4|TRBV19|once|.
CASSLGATNEKLFF
TGTGCCAGTAGTCTTGGGGCCACTAATGAAAAACTGTTTTTT
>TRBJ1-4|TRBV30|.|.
CAWTYGGAGKLFF
TGTGCCTGGACCTACGGGGGGGCCGGAAAACTGTTTTTT
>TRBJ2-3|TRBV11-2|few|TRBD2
CASSALAGAQDTQYF
TGTGCCAGCAGTGCACTAGCGGGAGCACAAGATACGCAGTATTTT
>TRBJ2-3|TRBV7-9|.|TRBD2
CASSTSGGTDTQYF
TGTGCCAGCAGCACTAGCGGGGGCACAGATACGCAGTATTTT
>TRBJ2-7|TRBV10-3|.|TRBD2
CAISDRGLAGVEQYF
TGTGCCATCAGTGATCGGGGACTAGCGGGAGTCGAGCAGTACTTC
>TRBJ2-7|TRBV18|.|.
CASSPGRGTWEQYF
TGTGCCAGCTCACCGGGGCGGGGCACTTGGGAGCAGTACTTC
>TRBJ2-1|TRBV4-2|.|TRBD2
CASSQGGGGSASYNEQFF
TGTGCCAGCAGCCAAGGGGGCGGGGGGAGTGCCTCCTACAATGAGCAGTTCTTC
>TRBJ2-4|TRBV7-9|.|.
CASSLGAGLAKNIQYF
TGTGCCAGCAGCTTAGGAGCAGGCTTAGCCAAAAACATTCAGTACTTC
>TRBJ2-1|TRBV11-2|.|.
CASSLVQTYNEQFF
TGTGCCAGCAGCTTAGTCCAGACCTACAATGAGCAGTTCTTC
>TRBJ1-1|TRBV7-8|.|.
CASSLTAVDTEAFF
TGTGCCAGCAGCTTAACTGCGGTGGACACTGAAGCTTTCTTT
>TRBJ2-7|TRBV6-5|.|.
CASSPRLSTYEQYF
TGTGCCAGCAGTCCCCGACTCTCCACCTACGAGCAGTACTTC
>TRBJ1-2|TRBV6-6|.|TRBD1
CASSRDRNYGYTF
TGTGCCAGCAGTCGGGACAGAAACTATGGCTACACCTTC